Given below is one T cell receptor (beta chain) in context. Its cognate antigen has yet to be identified. Per-nucleotide qualities are absent, and no much larger clonotype sits a single base away. Taken from cysteine to phenylalanine, the CDR3 has 8 residues. Only the CDR3 DNA is retained, 24 bases long and in frame from the first base. The germline V gene encodes CDR1 SQVTM and CDR2 ANQGSEA. The germline ends are 4 bases apart after V is trimmed by 7 bases and J by 7 bases. A patient counted as having stable Graves' hyperthyroidism if no progression to ophthalmopathy occurred over 18 months of follow-up. The hyperthyroidism patients were between 18 and 65 years old and newly diagnosed, with a disease duration of less than 2 months. Any patient with an uncontrolled infection, another autoimmune disease, pregnancy or lactation was excluded. Diagnoses were based on clinical symptoms, serum thyroxine and TRAb, thyroid ultrasound and orbital computed tomography. Total RNA was extracted using Trizol reagent, and RNA quality was assessed on an Agilent 2100 Bioanalyzer.

The sample is drawn from a study of T cells in Graves' hyperthyroidism and ophthalmopathy (dated by TCRdb to the late 2010s). For the wider study: To identify TCR V-J signatures that set the groups apart, the researchers used a discovery cohort of about a hundred patients, made up of roughly 45 with Graves' ophthalmopathy and around 58 with stable Graves' hyperthyroidism. Once sampling was done, hyperthyroidism patients were given methimazole at a starting dose of 30 mg daily, whereas ophthalmopathy patients were given high-dose intravenous methylprednisolone. Prospective prediction of ophthalmopathy was tested in an independent validation cohort consisting of 18 to 20 hyperthyroidism patients and approximately 16 patients who later progressed to ophthalmopathy. For training and testing, the 80 to 100 patients in the discovery cohort were randomly divided in a 7:3 ratio. TCR Vbeta CDR3 sequencing of roughly 140 peripheral blood samples (under 45 ophthalmopathy, 75 to 80 hyperthyroidism and some 17 progressor patients) is reported in the paper. The study also compared thyroid tissue and blood T-cell repertoires from about six Graves' hyperthyroidism patients. On the study overall, not on this receptor specifically: Most expanded thyroid clonotypes (frequency above 0.001) were also found in blood, which suggests that blood repertoires may mirror thyroid immune responses. Sample size was not statistically predetermined, and blinding of investigators to group allocation was not performed. A 13 V-J signature model separated ophthalmopathy from stable hyperthyroidism, with about 90% sensitivity and roughly 81% specificity in cross-validation and 80%/75% in testing. In validation, the model predicted progression to ophthalmopathy a median of about 6.8 months before onset, with around 70% sensitivity and almost 75% specificity.

Amplification of TCR beta CDR3 regions was carried out from RNA transcripts. The TCR CDR3 was subjected to a first round of RT-PCR using the HTBI primer set and the Qiagen OneStep RT-PCR kit. The libraries were constructed in a second round of multiplex PCR and then size-selected and purified. Paired-end sequencing of the libraries was performed with 100 bp reads on an Illumina HiSeq2000. The study's processing was this. Raw data were processed with SOAPnuke, discarding reads with adapters, uncalled bases, mean Phred below 15, or no exact constant-primer or identifier match. High-quality paired reads were merged with COPE v1.2.5, and unique nucleotide sequences were defined as clonotypes. Clonotypes were aligned to IMGT TRBV, TRBD and TRBJ reference segments using MiTCR v1.1. The analysis was restricted to V-J combinations with a frequency above 0.0001, which together covered about 99% of the repertoires. The TCS score was defined as the ratio of F50 (clonal expansion) to E x V (chaos), calculated using BLOSUM62-based TCRdist between CDR3 peptides within each V-J. Welch's t-statistics and random forest reduced 514 V-J features to some 14, which were used in a naive Bayes classifier (R e1071). Thyroid-blood repertoire similarity was quantified with the Morisita-Horn index. The public reads were reanalyzed by TCRdb: fastp trimming at Q25, MiXCR alignment, in-frame beta chains only. CDR3 protein sequences are deduplicated, and each keeps its most common genes and DNA. TCRdb's processing, not the authors', yielded these V and J calls. A total of some 98,000 distinct CDR3 sequences appear in this sample, roughly 40% of them only once. The ten largest clonotypes hold about 10% of the sample.

The rearrangement joined TRBV29-1 to TRBJ1-2; there is no confident call for the D gene. The sequence was collected from a woman in her 30s with Graves' hyperthyroidism. Sequenced: peripheral blood or thyroid tissue (not recorded which). DNA sequence: TGCAGCGATGGTGGCTACACCTTC. It translates as CSDGGYTF.